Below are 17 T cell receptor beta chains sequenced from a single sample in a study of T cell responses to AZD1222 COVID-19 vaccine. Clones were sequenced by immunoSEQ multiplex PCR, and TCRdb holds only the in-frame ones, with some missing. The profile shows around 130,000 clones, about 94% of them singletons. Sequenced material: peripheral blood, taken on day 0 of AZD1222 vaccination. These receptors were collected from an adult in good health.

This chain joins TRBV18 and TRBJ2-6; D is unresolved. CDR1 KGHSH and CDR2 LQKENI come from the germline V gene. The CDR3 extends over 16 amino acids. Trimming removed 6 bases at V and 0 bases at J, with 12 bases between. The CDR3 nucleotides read TGTGCCAGCTCGACCGAGACCCCCTCTGGGGCCAACGTCCTGACTTTC. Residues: CASSTETPSGANVLTF.

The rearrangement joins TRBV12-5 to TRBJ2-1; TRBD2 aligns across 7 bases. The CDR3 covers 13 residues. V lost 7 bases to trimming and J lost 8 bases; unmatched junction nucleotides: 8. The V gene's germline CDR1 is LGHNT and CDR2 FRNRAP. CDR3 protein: CASALGGDDEQFF. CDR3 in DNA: TGTGCTAGTGCCCTGGGGGGGGATGATGAGCAGTTCTTC.

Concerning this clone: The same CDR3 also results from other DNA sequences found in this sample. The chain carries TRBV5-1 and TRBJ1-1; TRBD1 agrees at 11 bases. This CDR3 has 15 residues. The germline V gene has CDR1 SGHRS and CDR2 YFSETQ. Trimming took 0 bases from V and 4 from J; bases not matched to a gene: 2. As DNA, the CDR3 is TGCGCCAGCAGCTTGGTTGGGACAGGGGGCACTGAAGCTTTCTTT. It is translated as CASSLVGTGGTEAFF.

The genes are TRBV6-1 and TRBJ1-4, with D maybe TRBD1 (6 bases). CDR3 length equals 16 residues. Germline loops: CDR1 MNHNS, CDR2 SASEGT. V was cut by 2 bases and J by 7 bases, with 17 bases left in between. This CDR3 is CASSETLGGSREKLFF. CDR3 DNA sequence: TGTGCCAGCAGTGAAACGTTGGGGGGCTCTCGTGAAAAACTGTTTTTT.

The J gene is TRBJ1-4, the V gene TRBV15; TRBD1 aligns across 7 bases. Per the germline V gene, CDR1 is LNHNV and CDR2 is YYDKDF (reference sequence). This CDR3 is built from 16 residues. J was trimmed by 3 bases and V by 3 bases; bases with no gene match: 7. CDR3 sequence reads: CATSRALTGSNEKLFF. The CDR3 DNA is TGTGCCACCAGCAGGGCGTTGACAGGGTCTAATGAAAAACTGTTTTTT. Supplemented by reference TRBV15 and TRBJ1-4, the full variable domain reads DAMVIQNPRYQVTQFGKPVTLSCSQTLNHNVMYWYQQKSSQAPKLLFHYYDKDFNNEADTPDNFQSRRPNTSFCFLDIRSPGLGDTAMYLCATSRALTGSNEKLFFGSGTQLSVL.

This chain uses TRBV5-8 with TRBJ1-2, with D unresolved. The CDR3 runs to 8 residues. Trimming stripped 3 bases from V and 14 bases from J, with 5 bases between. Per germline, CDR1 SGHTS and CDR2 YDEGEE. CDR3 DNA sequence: TGTGCCAGCAGCTCCCATACCTTC. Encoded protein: CASSSHTF.

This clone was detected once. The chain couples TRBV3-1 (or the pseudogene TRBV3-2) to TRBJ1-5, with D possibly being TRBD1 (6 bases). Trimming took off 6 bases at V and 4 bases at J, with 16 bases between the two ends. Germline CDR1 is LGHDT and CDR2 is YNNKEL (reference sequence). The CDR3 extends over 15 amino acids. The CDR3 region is CASSKTGDRNQPQHF. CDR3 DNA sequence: TGTGCCAGCAGTAAGACAGGCGACAGGAATCAGCCCCAGCATTTT.

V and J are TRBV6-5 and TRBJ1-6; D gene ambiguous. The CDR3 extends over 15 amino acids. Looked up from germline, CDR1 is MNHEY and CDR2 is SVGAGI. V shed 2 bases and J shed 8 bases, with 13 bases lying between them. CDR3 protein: CASSYGMGRDSPLHF. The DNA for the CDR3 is TGTGCCAGCAGTTACGGCATGGGGAGAGATTCACCCCTCCACTTT.

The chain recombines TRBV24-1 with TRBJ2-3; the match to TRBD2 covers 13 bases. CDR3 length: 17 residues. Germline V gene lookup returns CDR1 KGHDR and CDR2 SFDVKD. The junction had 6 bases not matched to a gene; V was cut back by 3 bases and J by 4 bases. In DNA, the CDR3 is TGTGCCACCAGTGATCCAACTAGCGGGGGGGCTCCAGATACGCAGTATTTT. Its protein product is CATSDPTSGGAPDTQYF.

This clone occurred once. The CDR3 DNA reads as TGTGCCAGCAGCTTAACTTTTTCGCCTTGGGGGAATGAAAAACTGTTTTTT. Translation: CASSLTFSPWGNEKLFF. The V and J genes are TRBV11-2 and TRBJ1-4, with D perhaps matching TRBD1 (5 bases). Germline CDR1 reads SGHAT; CDR2 reads FQNNGV. The CDR3 runs 17 residues. Trimming took off 2 bases at V and 5 bases at J, with 18 bases between the two ends.

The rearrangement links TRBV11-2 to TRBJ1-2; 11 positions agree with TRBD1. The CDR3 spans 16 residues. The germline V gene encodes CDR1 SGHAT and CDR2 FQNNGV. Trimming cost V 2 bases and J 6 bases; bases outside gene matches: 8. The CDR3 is CASSLSGTGGENGYTF. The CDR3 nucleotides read TGTGCCAGCAGCTTAAGTGGGACAGGGGGAGAGAATGGCTACACCTTC.

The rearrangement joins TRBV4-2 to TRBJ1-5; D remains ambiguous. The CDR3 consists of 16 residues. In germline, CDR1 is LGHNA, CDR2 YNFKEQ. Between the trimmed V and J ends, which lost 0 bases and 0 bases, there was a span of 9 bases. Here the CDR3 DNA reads TGTGCCAGCAGCCAAGATAAGGGAGGTAGCAATCAGCCCCAGCATTTT. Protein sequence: CASSQDKGGSNQPQHF.

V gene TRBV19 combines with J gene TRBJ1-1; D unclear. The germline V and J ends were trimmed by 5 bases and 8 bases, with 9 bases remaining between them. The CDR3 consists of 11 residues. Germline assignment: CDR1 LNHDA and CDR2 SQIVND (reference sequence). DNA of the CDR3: TGTGCCAGTAGTTATATGGGGGAAGCTTTCTTT. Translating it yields CASSYMGEAFF.

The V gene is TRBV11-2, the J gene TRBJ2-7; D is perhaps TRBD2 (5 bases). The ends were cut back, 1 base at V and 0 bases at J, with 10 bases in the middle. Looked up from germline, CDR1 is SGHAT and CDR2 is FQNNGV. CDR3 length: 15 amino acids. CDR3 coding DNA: TGTGCCAGCAGCTTAGTTACTAGGAGCTCCTACGAGCAGTACTTC. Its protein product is CASSLVTRSSYEQYF.

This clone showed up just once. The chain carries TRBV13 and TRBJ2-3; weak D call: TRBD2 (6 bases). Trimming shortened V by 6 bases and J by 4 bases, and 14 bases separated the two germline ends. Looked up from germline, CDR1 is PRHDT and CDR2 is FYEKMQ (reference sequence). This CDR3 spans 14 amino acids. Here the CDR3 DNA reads TGTGCCAGCAGACGGGACTTATTCTCAGATACGCAGTATTTT. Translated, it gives CASRRDLFSDTQYF.

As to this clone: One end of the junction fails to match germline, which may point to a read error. CDR3 protein: CASSQMGGTLEDTQYF. The CDR3 DNA reads TGCGCCAGCAGCCAAATGGGAGGGACCTTAGAAGATACACAGTATTTT. V gene TRBV4-1 combines with J gene TRBJ2-3, with 7 bases aligning to TRBD2. CDR3 length: 16 amino acids. Germline CDR1 reads MGHRA; CDR2 reads YSYEKL.

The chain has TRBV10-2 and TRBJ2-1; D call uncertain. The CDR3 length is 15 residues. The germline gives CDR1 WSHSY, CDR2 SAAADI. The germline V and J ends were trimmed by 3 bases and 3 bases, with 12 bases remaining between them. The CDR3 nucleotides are TGCGCCAGCAGTGACCCCCGGGCGAGCTACAATGAGCAGTTCTTC. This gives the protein CASSDPRASYNEQFF.